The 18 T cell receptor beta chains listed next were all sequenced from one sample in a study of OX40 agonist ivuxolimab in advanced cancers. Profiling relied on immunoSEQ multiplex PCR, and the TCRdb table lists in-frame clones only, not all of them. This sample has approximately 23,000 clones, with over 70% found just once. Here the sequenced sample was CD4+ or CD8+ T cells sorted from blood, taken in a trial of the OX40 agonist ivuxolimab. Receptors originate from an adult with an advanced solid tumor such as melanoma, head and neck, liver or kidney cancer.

This CDR3 reads CASSFQDSTDTQYF. The DNA for the CDR3 is TGCGCCAGCAGCTTTCAGGATAGCACAGATACGCAGTATTTT. V is TRBV5-1 and J is TRBJ2-3; D unclear. Germline lookup yields CDR1 SGHRS and CDR2 YFSETQ. The CDR3 sequence is 14 residues long. Trimming pared 2 bases from V and 0 bases from J, leaving 7 bases between.

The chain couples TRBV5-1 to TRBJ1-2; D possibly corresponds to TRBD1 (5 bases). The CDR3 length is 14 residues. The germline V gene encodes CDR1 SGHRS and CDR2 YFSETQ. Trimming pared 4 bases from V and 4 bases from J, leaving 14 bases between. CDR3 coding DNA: TGCGCCAGCAGCCCGCAGGGAGGGATCTATGGCTACACCTTC. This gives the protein CASSPQGGIYGYTF.

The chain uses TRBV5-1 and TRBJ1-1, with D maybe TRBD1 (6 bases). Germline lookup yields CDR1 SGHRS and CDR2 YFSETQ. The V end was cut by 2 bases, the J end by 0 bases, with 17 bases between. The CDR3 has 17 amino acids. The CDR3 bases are TGCGCCAGCAGCTTCCGACAGGCTGGCGGGCTGAACACTGAAGCTTTCTTT. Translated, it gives CASSFRQAGGLNTEAFF.

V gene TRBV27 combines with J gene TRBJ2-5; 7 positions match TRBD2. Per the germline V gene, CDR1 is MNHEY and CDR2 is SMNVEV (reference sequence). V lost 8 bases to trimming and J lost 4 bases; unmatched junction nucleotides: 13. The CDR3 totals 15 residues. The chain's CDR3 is CASSPRGSLRETQYF. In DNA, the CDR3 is TGTGCCAGCTCCCCCCGCGGGAGTCTCCGAGAGACCCAGTACTTC.

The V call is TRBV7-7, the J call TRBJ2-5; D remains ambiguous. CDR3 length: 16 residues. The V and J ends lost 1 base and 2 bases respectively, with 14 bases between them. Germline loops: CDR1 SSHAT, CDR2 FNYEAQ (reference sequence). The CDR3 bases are TGTGCCAGCAGCTTAGGAATCTGGAAGGCTCAAGAGACCCAGTACTTC. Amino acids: CASSLGIWKAQETQYF.

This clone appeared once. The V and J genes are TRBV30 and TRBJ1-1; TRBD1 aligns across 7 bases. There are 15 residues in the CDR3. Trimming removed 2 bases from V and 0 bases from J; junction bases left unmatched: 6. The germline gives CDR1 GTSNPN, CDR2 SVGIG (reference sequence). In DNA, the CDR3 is TGTGCCTGGAGTTCAAGGGGGACAGTGAACACTGAAGCTTTCTTT. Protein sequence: CAWSSRGTVNTEAFF.

DNA of the CDR3: TGTGCCAGCAGCTTAGGCCGGACAGGGCGGACCGGGGAGCTGTTTTTT. Its translation is CASSLGRTGRTGELFF. The V call is TRBV7-2, the J call TRBJ2-2, with 8 bases aligning to TRBD1. The CDR3 is made up of 16 amino acids. Germline V gene lookup returns CDR1 SGHTA and CDR2 FQGNSA. V lost 1 base, J lost 5 bases, and 6 bases stayed unmatched.

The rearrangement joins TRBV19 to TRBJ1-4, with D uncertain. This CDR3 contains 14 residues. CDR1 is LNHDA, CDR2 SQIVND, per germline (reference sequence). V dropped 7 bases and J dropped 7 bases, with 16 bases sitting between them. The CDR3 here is CASNPALGSEKLFF. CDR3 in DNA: TGTGCCAGTAACCCGGCACTCGGCAGTGAAAAACTGTTTTTT.

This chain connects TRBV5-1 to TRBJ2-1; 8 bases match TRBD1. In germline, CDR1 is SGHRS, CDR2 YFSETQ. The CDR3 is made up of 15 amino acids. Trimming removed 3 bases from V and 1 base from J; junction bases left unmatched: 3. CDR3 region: CASSSGQGSYNEQFF. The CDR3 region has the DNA TGCGCCAGCAGCTCTGGACAGGGATCCTACAATGAGCAGTTCTTC. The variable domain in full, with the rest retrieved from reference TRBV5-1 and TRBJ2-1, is KAGVTQTPRYLIKTRGQQVTLSCSPISGHRSVSWYQQTPGQGLQFLFEYFSETQRNKGNFPGRFSGRQFSNSRSEMNVSTLELGDSALYLCASSSGQGSYNEQFFGPGTRLTVL.

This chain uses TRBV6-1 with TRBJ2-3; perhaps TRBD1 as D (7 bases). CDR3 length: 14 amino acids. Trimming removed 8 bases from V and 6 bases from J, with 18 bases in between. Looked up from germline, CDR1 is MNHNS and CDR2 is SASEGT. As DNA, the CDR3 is TGTGCCAGCCAGGGGGGCGGTGGGGCGGATACGCAGTATTTT. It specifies CASQGGGGADTQYF.

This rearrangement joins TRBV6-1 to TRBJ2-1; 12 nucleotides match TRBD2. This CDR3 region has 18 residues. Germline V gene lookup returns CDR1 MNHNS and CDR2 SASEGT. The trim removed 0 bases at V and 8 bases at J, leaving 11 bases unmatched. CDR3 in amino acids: CASSEALLTSGRVDEQFF. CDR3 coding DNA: TGTGCCAGCAGTGAAGCCCTATTGACTAGCGGGAGAGTGGATGAGCAGTTCTTC.

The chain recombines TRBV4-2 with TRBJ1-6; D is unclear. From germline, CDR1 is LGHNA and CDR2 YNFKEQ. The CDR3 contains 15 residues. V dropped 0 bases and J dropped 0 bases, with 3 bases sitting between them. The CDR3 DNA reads TGTGCCAGCAGCCAAGACAGCTCCTATAATTCACCCCTCCACTTT. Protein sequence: CASSQDSSYNSPLHF.

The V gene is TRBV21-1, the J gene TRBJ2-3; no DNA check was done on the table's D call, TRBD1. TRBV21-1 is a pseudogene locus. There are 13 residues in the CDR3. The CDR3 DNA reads TGTGCCAGCAGCCCCATCAGTTCAGATACGCAGTATTTT. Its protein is CASSPISSDTQYF.

CDR3 loop: CASSQDYGRGGETQYF. CDR3 bases: TGCGCCAGCAGCCAAGACTATGGCAGGGGCGGAGAGACCCAGTACTTC. The chain joins TRBV4-3 to TRBJ2-5; D is perhaps TRBD1 (6 bases). Looked up from germline, CDR1 is LGHNA and CDR2 is YSLEER. The CDR3 is 16 amino acids. With 0 bases removed from V and 4 bases from J, the gap between germline ends came to 15 bases.

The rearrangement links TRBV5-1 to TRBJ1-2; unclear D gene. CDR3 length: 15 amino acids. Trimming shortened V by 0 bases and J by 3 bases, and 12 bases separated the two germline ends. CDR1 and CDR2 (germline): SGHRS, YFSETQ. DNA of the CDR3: TGCGCCAGCAGCTTGGTAGCTCCCATGTACTATGGCTACACCTTC. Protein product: CASSLVAPMYYGYTF.

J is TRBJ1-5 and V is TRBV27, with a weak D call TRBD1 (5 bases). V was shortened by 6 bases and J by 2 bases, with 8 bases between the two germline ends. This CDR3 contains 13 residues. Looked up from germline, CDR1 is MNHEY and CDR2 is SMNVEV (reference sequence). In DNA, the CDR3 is TGTGCCAGCAGGGGGCAAGGCAATCAGCCCCAGCATTTT. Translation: CASRGQGNQPQHF.

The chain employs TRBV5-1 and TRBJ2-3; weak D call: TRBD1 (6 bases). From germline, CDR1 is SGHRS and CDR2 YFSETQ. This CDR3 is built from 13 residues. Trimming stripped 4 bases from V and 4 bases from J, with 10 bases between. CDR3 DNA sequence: TGCGCCAGCAGCATACCAGGGGCAGATACGCAGTATTTT. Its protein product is CASSIPGADTQYF.

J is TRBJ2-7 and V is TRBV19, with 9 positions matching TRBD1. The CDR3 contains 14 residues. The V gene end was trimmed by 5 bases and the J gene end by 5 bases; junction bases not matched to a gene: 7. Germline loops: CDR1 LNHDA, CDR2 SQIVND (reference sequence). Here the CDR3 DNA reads TGTGCCAGTAGTGTCGACAGGGGGTTCAACGAGCAGTACTTC. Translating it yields CASSVDRGFNEQYF.